A single sample gave rise to the 18 T cell receptor beta chains below, sequenced in a study of shared clonotypes between healthy human individuals. Only in-frame clones appear in the TCRdb table, and some are missing; sequencing was by immunoSEQ multiplex PCR. Of more than 450,000 clones in the sample, 75% to 85% are singletons; the top ten hold 10% to 15%. Material: PBMCs. Receptor source: a woman in her thirties or forties in good health. Some clones in this sample may be carry-over from other donors' samples.

The gene calls are TRBV6-5 and TRBJ1-2, with D maybe TRBD1 (6 bases). The ends were cut back, 8 bases at V and 8 bases at J, with 21 bases in the middle. Germline CDR1 and CDR2: MNHEY and SVGAGI. The CDR3 consists of 14 residues. The CDR3: CASGSGSGGGGYTF. CDR3 DNA: TGTGCCAGCGGCTCAGGGAGCGGGGGCGGGGGCTACACCTTC.

The gene calls are TRBV7-8 and TRBJ2-7; D is undetermined. Germline lookup yields CDR1 SGHVS and CDR2 FQNEAQ. The CDR3 is 12 amino acids. Trimming left V 5 bases short and J 2 bases short, with 7 bases between. CDR3 sequence: CASSLDPYEQYF. In DNA form, the CDR3 reads TGTGCCAGCAGCCTCGACCCCTACGAGCAGTACTTC.

The V call is TRBV4-1, the J call TRBJ2-7; 9 nucleotides line up with TRBD1. CDR3 length: 16 residues. The germline V gene has CDR1 MGHRA and CDR2 YSYEKL. The ends lost 4 bases at V and 0 bases at J; junction bases unmatched: 7. The CDR3 nucleotides are TGCGCCAGCAGCCCAGATACAGGGGGCACCTCCTACGAGCAGTACTTC. Amino acid sequence: CASSPDTGGTSYEQYF.

The chain has TRBV14 and TRBJ1-1; a weak D match, TRBD1 (6 bases). The CDR3 is 16 amino acids. The ends were cut back, 1 base at V and 7 bases at J, with 19 bases in the middle. Germline assignment: CDR1 SGHDN and CDR2 FVKESK. CDR3 protein: CASSQASWEQGFEAFF. The CDR3 DNA follows: TGTGCCAGCAGCCAAGCTAGTTGGGAACAGGGCTTTGAAGCTTTCTTT. The full variable domain, in which reference TRBV14 and TRBJ1-1 provide the parts outside the CDR3, is EAGVTQFPSHSVIEKGQTVTLRCDPISGHDNLYWYRRVMGKEIKFLLHFVKESKQDESGMPNNRFLAERTGGTYSTLKVQPAELEDSGVYFCASSQASWEQGFEAFFGQGTRLTVV.

This clone was observed at least ten times. The chain employs TRBV29-1 and TRBJ1-1; TRBD1 might be the D (5 bases). The CDR3 runs 12 residues. The V gene lost 4 bases and the J gene lost 5 bases, with 11 bases spanning the gap. Looked up from germline, CDR1 is SQVTM and CDR2 is ANQGSEA. The CDR3 protein is CSVVSGITEAFF. The CDR3, as DNA: TGCAGCGTTGTGTCAGGGATTACTGAAGCTTTCTTT.

This chain links TRBV2 with TRBJ1-4, with D unclear. Trimming left V 3 bases short and J 4 bases short, with 9 bases between. The V gene's germline CDR1 is SNHLY and CDR2 FYNNEI. This CDR3 is 14 amino acids long. CDR3: CASSDGQLNEKLFF. The CDR3 coding sequence is TGTGCCAGCAGTGATGGGCAGCTTAATGAAAAACTGTTTTTT.

This chain uses TRBV28 with TRBJ1-2; 7 bases fit TRBD1. Germline trimming cut 0 bases from V and 5 bases from J; bases unmatched to any gene: 15. The CDR3 consists of 18 residues. Germline-derived CDR1 and CDR2 are MDHEN and SYDVKM. The CDR3 sequence is CASSLWGLGVAGGYGYTF. The CDR3 DNA follows: TGTGCCAGCAGTTTATGGGGCTTAGGGGTGGCAGGGGGTTATGGCTACACCTTC.

DNA for the CDR3: TGTGCCAGCAGTTTAGGGACAGGGAGGGTAACTGAAGCTTTCTTT. It codes for CASSLGTGRVTEAFF. The V gene is TRBV28, the J gene TRBJ1-1, with 9 bases identical to TRBD1. Per the germline V gene, CDR1 is MDHEN and CDR2 is SYDVKM. The J segment lost 5 bases and the V segment lost 2 bases, leaving 6 bases of the junction unmatched. The CDR3 has 15 amino acids.

The chain uses TRBV4-1 and TRBJ1-1; D remains ambiguous. The CDR3 is 16 amino acids. V was trimmed by 1 base and J by 3 bases, leaving 15 bases between them. Germline CDR1 is MGHRA and CDR2 is YSYEKL. The CDR3 loop reads CASSQVQRSAYTEAFF. In DNA, the CDR3 is TGCGCCAGCAGCCAAGTCCAGCGTAGCGCTTACACTGAAGCTTTCTTT.

The chain is built from TRBV7-8 and TRBJ2-1, with TRBD2 matching 15 bases. Germline V CDR1 and CDR2: SGHVS, FQNEAQ. With V trimmed by 0 bases and J by 4 bases, 4 bases remained unmatched. The CDR3 totals 18 residues. The CDR3 DNA is TGTGCCAGCAGCTTAGCCCCCGGGACTAGCGGGGGGTACAATGAGCAGTTCTTC. Translation: CASSLAPGTSGGYNEQFF.

The chain recombines TRBV27 with TRBJ2-7; the match to TRBD1 covers 10 bases. The CDR3 loop spans 18 amino acids. In germline, CDR1 is MNHEY, CDR2 SMNVEV (reference sequence). V was pared by 1 base and J by 0 bases, with 9 bases of the junction left unmatched. The CDR3 sequence: CASSLYGGTGAFSYEQYF. In DNA, the CDR3 is TGTGCCAGCAGTTTATATGGGGGGACAGGGGCTTTCTCCTACGAGCAGTACTTC.

This clone has ten or more counts. The CDR3 nucleotides are TGTGCCAGCGGCGTGAGGGGTTTTGAGACCCAGTACTTC. Translating it yields CASGVRGFETQYF. The chain carries TRBV25-1 and TRBJ2-5; D possibly uses TRBD1 or TRBD2 (5 bases each). The V and J ends lost 8 bases and 5 bases respectively, with 15 bases between them. Germline V gene data show CDR1 as MGHDK and CDR2 as SYGVNS. There are 13 residues in the CDR3.

The gene calls are TRBV6-5 and TRBJ2-7; perhaps TRBD1 as D (6 bases). V lost 8 bases to trimming and J lost 0 bases, with 17 bases between them. The CDR3 consists of 15 residues. Germline V lookup: CDR1 MNHEY, CDR2 SVGAGI. The CDR3 bases are TGTGCCAGCCGCGCCGCCCGGGACATCTCCTACGAGCAGTACTTC. Amino acids: CASRAARDISYEQYF.

This chain uses TRBV11-2 with TRBJ2-3; no clear D. V lost 7 bases to trimming and J lost 0 bases, with 14 bases between them. Germline loops: CDR1 SGHAT, CDR2 FQNNGV. This CDR3 contains 15 residues. CDR3 in DNA: TGTGCCAGCACCCTAGGCCTTACAAGCACAGATACGCAGTATTTT. Protein product: CASTLGLTSTDTQYF.

The chain is built from TRBV4-2 and TRBJ2-1; D is undetermined. Trimming left V 4 bases short and J 0 bases short, with 10 bases between. CDR3 length equals 15 residues. Germline CDR1 LGHNA, CDR2 YNFKEQ. The CDR3 DNA sequence: TGTGCCAGCAGCCCTCTCCGAAGCTCCTACAATGAGCAGTTCTTC. Translation: CASSPLRSSYNEQFF.

The rearrangement uses TRBV5-1 and TRBJ2-3, with D perhaps TRBD1 (5 bases). Germline V CDR1 and CDR2: SGHRS, YFSETQ. There are 15 residues in the CDR3. V lost 3 bases and J 2 bases, leaving 13 bases between the germline ends. This CDR3 reads CASSSDRVFTDTQYF. As DNA, the CDR3 is TGCGCCAGCAGCTCCGACAGAGTTTTCACAGATACGCAGTATTTT.

This rearrangement joins TRBV6-5 to TRBJ2-7; 8 bases agree with TRBD2. Per the germline V gene, CDR1 is MNHEY and CDR2 is SVGAGI. CDR3 length: 15 residues. With V trimmed by 4 bases and J by 4 bases, 9 bases remained unmatched. CDR3 amino acids: CASSFSWTSQYEQYF. In nucleotides, the CDR3 is TGTGCCAGCAGTTTTTCCTGGACTAGCCAGTACGAGCAGTACTTC.

The chain has TRBV7-2 and TRBJ2-1; a weak D match, TRBD1 (6 bases). Trimming removed 0 bases at V and 15 bases at J, with 12 bases between. This CDR3 has 12 residues. Germline-derived CDR1 and CDR2 are SGHTA and FQGNSA. The CDR3 spells CASSLAGTPPFF. The CDR3 nucleotides read TGTGCCAGCAGCTTAGCGGGGACACCGCCGTTCTTC.